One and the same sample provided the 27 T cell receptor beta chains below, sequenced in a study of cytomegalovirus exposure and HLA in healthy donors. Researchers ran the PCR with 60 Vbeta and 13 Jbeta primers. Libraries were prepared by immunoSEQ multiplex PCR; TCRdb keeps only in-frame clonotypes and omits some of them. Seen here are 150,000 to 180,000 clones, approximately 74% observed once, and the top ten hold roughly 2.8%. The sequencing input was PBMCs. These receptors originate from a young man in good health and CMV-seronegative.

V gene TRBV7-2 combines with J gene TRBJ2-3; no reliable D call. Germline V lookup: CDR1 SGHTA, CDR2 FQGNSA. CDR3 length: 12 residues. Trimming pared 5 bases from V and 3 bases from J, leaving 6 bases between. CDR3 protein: CASSPRTDTQYF. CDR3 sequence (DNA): TGTGCCAGCAGCCCGCGGACAGATACGCAGTATTTT.

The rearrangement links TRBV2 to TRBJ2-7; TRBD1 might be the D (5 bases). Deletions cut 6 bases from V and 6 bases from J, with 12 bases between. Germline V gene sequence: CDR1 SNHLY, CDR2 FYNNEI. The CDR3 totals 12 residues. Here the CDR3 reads CASRLNRGEQYV. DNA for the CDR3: TGTGCCAGCAGGCTGAATAGGGGCGAGCAGTACGTC.

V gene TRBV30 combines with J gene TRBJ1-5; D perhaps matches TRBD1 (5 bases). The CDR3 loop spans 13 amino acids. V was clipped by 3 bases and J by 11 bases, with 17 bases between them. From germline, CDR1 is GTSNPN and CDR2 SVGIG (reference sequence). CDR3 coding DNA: TGTGCCTGGAGACCACCGCTTTCGGGGGCCCAGCATTTT. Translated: CAWRPPLSGAQHF.

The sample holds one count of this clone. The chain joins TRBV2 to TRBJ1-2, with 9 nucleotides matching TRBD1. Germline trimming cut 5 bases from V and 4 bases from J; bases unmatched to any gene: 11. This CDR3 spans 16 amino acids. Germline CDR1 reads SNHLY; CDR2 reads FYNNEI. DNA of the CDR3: TGTGCCAGCAGTTCCGATACCGGGACAGGGACCTATGGCTACACCTTC. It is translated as CASSSDTGTGTYGYTF.

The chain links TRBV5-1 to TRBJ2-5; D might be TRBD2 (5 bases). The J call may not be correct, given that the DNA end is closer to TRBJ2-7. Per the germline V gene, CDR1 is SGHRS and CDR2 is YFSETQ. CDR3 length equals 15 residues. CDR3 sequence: CASSAAGNSGHEQYF. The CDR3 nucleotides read TGCGCCAGCAGCGCTGCCGGGAACTCGGGCCACGAGCAGTACTTC.

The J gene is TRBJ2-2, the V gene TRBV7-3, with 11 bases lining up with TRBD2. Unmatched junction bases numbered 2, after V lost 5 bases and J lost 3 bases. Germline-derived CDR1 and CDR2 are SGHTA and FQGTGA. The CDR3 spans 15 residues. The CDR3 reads CASSQLAGDTGELFF. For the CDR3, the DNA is TGTGCCAGCAGCCAACTAGCGGGGGACACCGGGGAGCTGTTTTTT.

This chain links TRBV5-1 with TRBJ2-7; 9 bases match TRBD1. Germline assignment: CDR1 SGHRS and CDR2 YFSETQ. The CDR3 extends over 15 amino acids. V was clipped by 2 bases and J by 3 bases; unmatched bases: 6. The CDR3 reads CASSFTTGGVYEQYF. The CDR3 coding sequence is TGCGCCAGCAGCTTTACGACAGGGGGAGTCTACGAGCAGTACTTC.

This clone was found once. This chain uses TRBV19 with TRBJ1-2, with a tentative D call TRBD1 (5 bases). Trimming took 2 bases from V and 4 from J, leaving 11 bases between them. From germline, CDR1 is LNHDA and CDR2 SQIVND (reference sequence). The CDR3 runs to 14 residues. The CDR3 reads CASSIPGSPYGYTF. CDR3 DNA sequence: TGTGCCAGTAGTATACCAGGGTCCCCCTATGGCTACACCTTC. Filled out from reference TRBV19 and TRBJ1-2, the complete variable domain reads DGGITQSPKYLFRKEGQNVTLSCEQNLNHDAMYWYRQDPGQGLRLIYYSQIVNDFQKGDIAEGYSVSREKKESFPLTVTSAQKNPTAFYLCASSIPGSPYGYTFGSGTRLTVV.

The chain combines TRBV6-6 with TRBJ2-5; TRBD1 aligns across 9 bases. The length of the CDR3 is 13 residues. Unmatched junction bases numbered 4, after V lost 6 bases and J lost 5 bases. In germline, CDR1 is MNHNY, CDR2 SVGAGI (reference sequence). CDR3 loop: CASRNRGPETQYF. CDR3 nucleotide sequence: TGTGCCAGCAGAAACAGGGGGCCGGAGACCCAGTACTTC.

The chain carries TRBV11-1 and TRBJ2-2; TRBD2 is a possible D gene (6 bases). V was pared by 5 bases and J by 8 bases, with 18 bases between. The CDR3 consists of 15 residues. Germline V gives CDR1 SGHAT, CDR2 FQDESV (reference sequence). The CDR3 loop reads CASSAAAGRSGELFF. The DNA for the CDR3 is TGTGCCAGCAGCGCAGCGGCGGGGAGGTCGGGGGAGCTGTTTTTT.

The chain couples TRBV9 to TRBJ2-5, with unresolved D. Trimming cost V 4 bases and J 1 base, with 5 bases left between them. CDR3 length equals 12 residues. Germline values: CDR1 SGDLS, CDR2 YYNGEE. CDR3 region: CASSPRQETQYF. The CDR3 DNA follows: TGTGCCAGCAGCCCCCGCCAAGAGACCCAGTACTTC.

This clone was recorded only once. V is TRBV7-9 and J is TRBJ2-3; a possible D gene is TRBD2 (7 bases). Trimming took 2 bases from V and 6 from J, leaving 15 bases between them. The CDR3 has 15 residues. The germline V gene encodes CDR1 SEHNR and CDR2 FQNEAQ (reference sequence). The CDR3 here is CASSLMGGAGDTQYF. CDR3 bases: TGTGCCAGCAGCTTAATGGGGGGGGCGGGGGATACGCAGTATTTT.

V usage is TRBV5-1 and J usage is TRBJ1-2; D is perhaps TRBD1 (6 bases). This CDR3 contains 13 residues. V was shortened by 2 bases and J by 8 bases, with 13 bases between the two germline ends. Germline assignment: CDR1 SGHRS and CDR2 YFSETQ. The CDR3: CASSLPGTYGYTF. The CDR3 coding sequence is TGCGCCAGCAGCTTACCCGGGACATACGGCTACACCTTC.

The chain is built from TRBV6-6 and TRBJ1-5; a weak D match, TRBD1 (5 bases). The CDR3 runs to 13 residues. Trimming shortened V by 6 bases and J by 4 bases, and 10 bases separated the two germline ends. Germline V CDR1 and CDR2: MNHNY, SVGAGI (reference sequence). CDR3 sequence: CASRRDENQPQHF. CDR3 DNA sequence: TGTGCCAGCAGGCGGGACGAAAATCAGCCCCAGCATTTT.

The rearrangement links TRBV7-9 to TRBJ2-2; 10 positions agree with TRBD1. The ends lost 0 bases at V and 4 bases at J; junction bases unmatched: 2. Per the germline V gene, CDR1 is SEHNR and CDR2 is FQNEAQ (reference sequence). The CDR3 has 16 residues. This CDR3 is CASSLATGGGTGELFF. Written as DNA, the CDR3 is TGTGCCAGCAGCTTAGCGACAGGGGGCGGCACCGGGGAGCTGTTTTTT.

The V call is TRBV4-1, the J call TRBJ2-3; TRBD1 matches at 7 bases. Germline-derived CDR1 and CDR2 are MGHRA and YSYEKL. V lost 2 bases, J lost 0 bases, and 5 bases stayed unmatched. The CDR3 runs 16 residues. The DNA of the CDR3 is TGCGCCAGCAGCCAATGGTACAGGGGCAGCACAGATACGCAGTATTTT. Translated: CASSQWYRGSTDTQYF.

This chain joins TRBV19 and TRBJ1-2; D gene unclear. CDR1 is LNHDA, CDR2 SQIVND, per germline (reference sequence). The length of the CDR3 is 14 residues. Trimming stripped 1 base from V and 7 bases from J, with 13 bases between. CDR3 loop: CASSIARDSGGYTF. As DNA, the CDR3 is TGTGCCAGTAGTATAGCGCGTGATTCTGGTGGCTACACCTTC.

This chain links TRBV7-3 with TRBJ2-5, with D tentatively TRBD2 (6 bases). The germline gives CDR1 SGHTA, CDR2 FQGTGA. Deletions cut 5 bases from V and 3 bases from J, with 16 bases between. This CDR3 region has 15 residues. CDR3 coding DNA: TGTGCCAGCAGCCCCTTTGGGGGGACGAAAGAGACCCAGTACTTC. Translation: CASSPFGGTKETQYF.

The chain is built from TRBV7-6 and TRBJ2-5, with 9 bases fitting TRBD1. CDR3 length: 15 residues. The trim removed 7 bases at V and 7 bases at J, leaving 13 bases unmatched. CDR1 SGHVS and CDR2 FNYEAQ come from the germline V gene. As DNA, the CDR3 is TGTGCCAGCAATTCGGGGACAGGGATTACGGTGACCCAGTACTTC. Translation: CASNSGTGITVTQYF.

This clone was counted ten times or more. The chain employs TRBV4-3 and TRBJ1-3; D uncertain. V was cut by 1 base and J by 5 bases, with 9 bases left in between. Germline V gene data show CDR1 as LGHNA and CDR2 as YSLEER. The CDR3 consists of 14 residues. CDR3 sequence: CASSQGSTRNTIYF. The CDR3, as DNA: TGCGCCAGCAGCCAAGGGAGCACTCGAAACACCATATATTTT.

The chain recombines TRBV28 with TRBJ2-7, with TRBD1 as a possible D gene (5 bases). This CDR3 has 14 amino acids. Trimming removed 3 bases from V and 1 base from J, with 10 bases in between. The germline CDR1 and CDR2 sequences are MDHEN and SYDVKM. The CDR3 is CASSLGPLSYEQYV. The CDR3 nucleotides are TGTGCCAGCAGTTTGGGGCCGCTTTCCTACGAGCAGTACGTC.

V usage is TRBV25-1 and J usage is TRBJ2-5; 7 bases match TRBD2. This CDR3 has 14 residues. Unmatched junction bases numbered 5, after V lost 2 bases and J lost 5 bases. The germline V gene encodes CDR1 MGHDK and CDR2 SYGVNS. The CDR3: CASSEGRGRETQYF. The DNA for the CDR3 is TGTGCCAGCAGTGAAGGGAGGGGCAGGGAGACCCAGTACTTC. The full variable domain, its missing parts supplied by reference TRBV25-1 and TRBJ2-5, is EADIYQTPRYLVIGTGKKITLECSQTMGHDKMYWYQQDPGMELHLIHYSYGVNSTEKGDLSSESTVSRIRTEHFPLTLESARPSHTSQYLCASSEGRGRETQYFGPGTRLLVL.

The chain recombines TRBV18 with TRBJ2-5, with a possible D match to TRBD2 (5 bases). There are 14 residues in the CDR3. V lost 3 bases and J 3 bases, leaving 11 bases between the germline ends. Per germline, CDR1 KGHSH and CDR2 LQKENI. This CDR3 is CASSPQRSEETQYF. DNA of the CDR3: TGTGCCAGCTCACCTCAGCGGTCCGAAGAGACCCAGTACTTC.

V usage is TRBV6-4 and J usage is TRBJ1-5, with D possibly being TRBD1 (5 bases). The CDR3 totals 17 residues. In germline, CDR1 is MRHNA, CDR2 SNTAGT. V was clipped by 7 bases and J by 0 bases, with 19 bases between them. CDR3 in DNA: TGTGCCAGCACCTGGGTCAGGGATCTGGGTAGCAATCAGCCCCAGCATTTT. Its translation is CASTWVRDLGSNQPQHF.

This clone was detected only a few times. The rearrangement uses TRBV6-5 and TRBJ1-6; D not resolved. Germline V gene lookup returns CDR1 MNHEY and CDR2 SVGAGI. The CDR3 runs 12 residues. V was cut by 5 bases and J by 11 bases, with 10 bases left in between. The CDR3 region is CASSQKRAPLHF. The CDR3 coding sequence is TGTGCCAGCAGTCAAAAGAGGGCACCCCTCCACTTT.

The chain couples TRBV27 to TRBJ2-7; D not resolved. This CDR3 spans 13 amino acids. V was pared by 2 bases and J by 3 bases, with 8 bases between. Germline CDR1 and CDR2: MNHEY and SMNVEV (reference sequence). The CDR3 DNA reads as TGTGCCAGCAGTTTAGGAACAGACTACGAGCAGTACGTC. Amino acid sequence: CASSLGTDYEQYV.

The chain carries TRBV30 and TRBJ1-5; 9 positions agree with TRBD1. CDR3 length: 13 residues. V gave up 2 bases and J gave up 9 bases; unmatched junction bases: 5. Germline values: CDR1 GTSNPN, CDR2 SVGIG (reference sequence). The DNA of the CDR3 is TGTGCCTGGAGTTTGGACAGGGGTGGGCCCCAGCATTTT. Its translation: CAWSLDRGGPQHF.